The 28 T cell receptor beta chains below were found in one sample sequenced in a study of tumor T cells in aggressive B-cell lymphoma. The table came from immunoSEQ multiplex PCR; TCRdb's copy has only in-frame clones and leaves some out. The sample shows 1,500 to 2,000 clones, around 83% of them seen only once. The material sequenced was tumor tissue. These receptor sequences come from an adult with diffuse large B cell lymphoma.

The rearrangement links TRBV5-6 to TRBJ2-1; TRBD1 aligns across 9 bases. Germline-derived CDR1 and CDR2 are SGHDT and YYEEEE. The junction had 11 bases not matched to a gene; V was cut back by 4 bases and J by 3 bases. The CDR3 runs to 17 residues. The CDR3 DNA reads TGTGCCAGCAGCGCCCCCCTACAGGGGGCACGCTACAATGAGCAGTTCTTC. It specifies CASSAPLQGARYNEQFF.

The chain uses TRBV19 and TRBJ2-1; TRBD2 might be the D (6 bases). The CDR3 runs 15 residues. The V gene lost 5 bases and the J gene lost 5 bases, with 16 bases spanning the gap. Looked up from germline, CDR1 is LNHDA and CDR2 is SQIVND (reference sequence). For the CDR3, the DNA is TGTGCCAGTAGTCCCCGGGGAGGCTGGAACAATGAGCAGTTCTTC. Protein product: CASSPRGGWNNEQFF.

V and J are TRBV7-2 and TRBJ2-7, with TRBD2 matching over 7 bases. The CDR3 has 14 residues. Germline V gives CDR1 SGHTA, CDR2 FQGNSA. Losses at the gene ends were 3 bases for V and 2 bases for J; bases not matched to a gene: 4. CDR3 sequence: CASSFIRGAYEQYF. The CDR3 DNA reads TGTGCCAGCAGCTTCATTCGGGGGGCCTACGAGCAGTACTTC.

J is TRBJ2-1 and V is TRBV18; 11 nucleotides line up with TRBD1. CDR1 and CDR2 (germline): KGHSH, LQKENI. The CDR3 length is 14 residues. V lost 6 bases and J lost 5; bases outside the gene matches: 3. CDR3 nucleotides: TGTGCCAGCTCCTCGGACAGGGGGCACAATGAGCAGTTCTTC. This sequence encodes CASSSDRGHNEQFF. Supplemented by reference TRBV18 and TRBJ2-1, the full variable domain reads NAGVMQNPRHLVRRRGQEARLRCSPMKGHSHVYWYRQLPEEGLKFMVYLQKENIIDESGMPKERFSAEFPKEGPSILRIQQVVRGDSAAYFCASSSDRGHNEQFFGPGTRLTVL.

This clone is a singleton in its sample. Its ends do not fully match the called genes, so a read error is possible. The rearrangement uses TRBV4-2 and TRBJ2-2, with TRBD2 identical over 11 bases. In germline, CDR1 is LGHNA, CDR2 YNFKEQ. The CDR3 spans 18 residues. In nucleotides, the CDR3 is TGTGCCGCCGGAGCGATTGGGACTAGCGGACCGAACACCGAGGAGCTGTTTTTT. Its translation: CAAGAIGTSGPNTEELFF.

The chain carries TRBV6-1 and TRBJ2-7; the match to TRBD2 covers 8 bases. Germline V gene lookup returns CDR1 MNHNS and CDR2 SASEGT. The CDR3 contains 15 residues. Trimming at V came to 6 bases and at J to 0 bases, leaving 7 bases not matched to a gene. As DNA, the CDR3 is TGTGCCAGCAGGAAACGGGAGGGAAGCTCCTACGAGCAGTACTTC. This codes for CASRKREGSSYEQYF.

This clone was seen a handful of times. The V and J genes are TRBV19 and TRBJ2-2; 10 bases are a match to TRBD1. Per germline, CDR1 LNHDA and CDR2 SQIVND (reference sequence). This CDR3 is built from 18 residues. Unmatched junction bases numbered 13, after V lost 6 bases and J lost 3 bases. CDR3 region: CASSPGHGTGDHTGELFF. The CDR3 bases are TGTGCCAGTAGCCCAGGCCACGGGACAGGGGACCACACCGGGGAGCTGTTTTTT. The whole variable domain, remainder taken from reference TRBV19 and TRBJ2-2, is DGGITQSPKYLFRKEGQNVTLSCEQNLNHDAMYWYRQDPGQGLRLIYYSQIVNDFQKGDIAEGYSVSREKKESFPLTVTSAQKNPTAFYLCASSPGHGTGDHTGELFFGEGSRLTVL.

This rearrangement joins TRBV9 to TRBJ2-1, with 7 bases aligning to TRBD2. J lost 9 bases, V lost 0 bases, and 12 bases had no gene match. There are 16 residues in the CDR3. CDR1 SGDLS and CDR2 YYNGEE come from the germline V gene. CDR3 nucleotide sequence: TGTGCCAGCAGCGTAGATAGTAGTGGGAGGGCCGCTGAGCAGTTCTTC. This encodes CASSVDSSGRAAEQFF.

The rearrangement joins TRBV18 to TRBJ2-1, with 7 positions matching TRBD2. The CDR3 contains 19 residues. V lost 5 bases, J lost 8 bases, and 24 bases stayed unmatched. Per germline, CDR1 KGHSH and CDR2 LQKENI. CDR3 bases: TGTGCCAGCTCAACCATCTCCCCCAGCGGGATGGCCGAAATGGATGAGCAGTTCTTC. This codes for CASSTISPSGMAEMDEQFF.

The CDR3 DNA is TGTGCCAGCAGCCCCAACGCGGCCGCCATTGAAGCTTTCTTT. Amino acid sequence: CASSPNAAAIEAFF. The chain is built from TRBV5-4 and TRBJ1-1; D uncertain. CDR3 size: 14 residues. CDR1 SGHNT and CDR2 YYREEE come from the germline V gene (reference sequence). Trimming cost V 4 bases and J 7 bases, with 17 bases left between them. Looking up the rest from reference TRBV5-4 and TRBJ1-1 gives the full variable domain: ETGVTQSPTHLIKTRGQQVTLRCSSQSGHNTVSWYQQALGQGPQFIFQYYREEENGRGNFPPRFSGLQFPNYSSELNVNALELDDSALYLCASSPNAAAIEAFFGQGTRLTVV.

The chain has TRBV5-1 and TRBJ1-1, with 10 bases fitting TRBD1. The J segment lost 7 bases and the V segment lost 1 base, leaving 4 bases of the junction unmatched. Per the germline V gene, CDR1 is SGHRS and CDR2 is YFSETQ. This CDR3 is 14 amino acids long. CDR3 loop: CASSLFRDRGEAFF. The CDR3 DNA follows: TGCGCCAGCAGCTTGTTTAGGGACAGGGGTGAAGCTTTCTTT.

The V gene is TRBV4-3, the J gene TRBJ2-2; D is perhaps TRBD1 (5 bases). Trimming stripped 4 bases from V and 0 bases from J, with 12 bases between. Germline V gene lookup returns CDR1 LGHNA and CDR2 YSLEER. The CDR3 has 16 residues. The CDR3 DNA is TGCGCCAGCAGCCCAGATGTAGGGGCGAACACCGGGGAGCTGTTTTTT. Its protein product is CASSPDVGANTGELFF.

The genes are TRBV6-1 and TRBJ2-1; D remains ambiguous. V was shortened by 4 bases and J by 10 bases, with 14 bases between the two germline ends. This CDR3 spans 13 amino acids. Looked up from germline, CDR1 is MNHNS and CDR2 is SASEGT. CDR3 bases: TGTGCCAGCAGTGCGGTCCTATATTGGGAGCAGTTCTTC. Amino acid sequence: CASSAVLYWEQFF.

The rearrangement joins TRBV28 to TRBJ1-2; D remains unclear. The germline V and J ends were trimmed by 5 bases and 5 bases, with 9 bases remaining between them. This CDR3 has 12 amino acids. Germline CDR1 reads MDHEN; CDR2 reads SYDVKM. CDR3 residues: CASSPGTYGYTF. CDR3 sequence (DNA): TGTGCCAGCAGTCCAGGAACTTATGGCTACACCTTC.

The chain uses TRBV29-1 and TRBJ2-3, with a tentative D call TRBD2 (5 bases). V lost 7 bases, J lost 1 base, and 12 bases lay in between. The CDR3 extends over 13 amino acids. Germline V gene sequence: CDR1 SQVTM, CDR2 ANQGSEA. CDR3: CSGWRPRTDTQYF. The CDR3 DNA sequence: TGCAGCGGATGGAGGCCACGCACAGATACGCAGTATTTT.

The chain joins TRBV15 to TRBJ2-5; D is possibly TRBD1 (5 bases). V lost 3 bases to trimming and J lost 4 bases, with 12 bases between them. Germline CDR1 LNHNV, CDR2 YYDKDF (reference sequence). The CDR3 contains 14 residues. CDR3 protein: CATSSTGRAETQYF. The CDR3 DNA sequence: TGTGCCACCAGCAGCACAGGAAGGGCAGAGACCCAGTACTTC.

In this sample, this clone turned up once. This chain links TRBV5-1 with TRBJ2-2; maybe TRBD1 (5 bases). V was clipped by 8 bases and J by 5 bases, with 10 bases between them. Germline loops: CDR1 SGHRS, CDR2 YFSETQ. This CDR3 has 12 residues. CDR3 protein: CASSRVTGELFF. Written as DNA, the CDR3 is TGCGCCAGTTCCAGGGTAACCGGGGAGCTGTTTTTT.

This clone was seen just once. This chain links TRBV5-1 with TRBJ2-2; the match to TRBD1 covers 12 bases. V trimming: 7 bases; J trimming: 4 bases; junction bases outside the gene matches: 2. The CDR3 sequence is 14 residues long. Germline lookup yields CDR1 SGHRS and CDR2 YFSETQ. For the CDR3, the DNA is TGCGCCAGCGGGACAGGGGGCGGCACCGGGGAGCTGTTTTTT. Translated, it gives CASGTGGGTGELFF.

The chain recombines TRBV6-4 with TRBJ2-3, with 14 bases lining up with TRBD2. The length of the CDR3 is 17 residues. Germline V lookup: CDR1 MRHNA, CDR2 SNTAGT. J was trimmed by 4 bases and V by 4 bases; bases with no gene match: 7. This chain's CDR3 is CASSVETSGRGPDTQYF. CDR3 DNA: TGTGCCAGCAGTGTTGAGACTAGCGGGAGGGGCCCAGATACGCAGTATTTT.

The V gene is TRBV7-8, the J gene TRBJ1-1; D is undetermined. This CDR3 region has 14 residues. Germline assignment: CDR1 SGHVS and CDR2 FQNEAQ. V lost 4 bases to trimming and J lost 2 bases, with 11 bases between them. The CDR3 sequence is CASSSAGGNTEAFF. CDR3 in DNA: TGTGCCAGCAGCTCTGCGGGCGGAAACACTGAAGCTTTCTTT.

The gene calls are TRBV18 and TRBJ2-3; 8 nucleotides agree with TRBD1. CDR1 is KGHSH and CDR2 is LQKENI in the germline V gene. The junction had 6 bases not matched to a gene; V was cut back by 1 base and J by 6 bases. The CDR3 runs 15 residues. The CDR3: CASSPQTGAKDTQYF. In nucleotides, the CDR3 is TGTGCCAGCTCACCACAGACAGGGGCCAAGGATACGCAGTATTTT.

The genes are TRBV23-1 and TRBJ2-2, with 7 bases fitting TRBD2. TRBV23-1 is reported as an ORF; its role is uncertain. V lost 3 bases, J lost 7 bases, and 14 bases stayed unmatched. The CDR3 consists of 17 residues. CDR3 bases: TGCGCCAGCAGTCACCCGGGAAGCGGGAAACGAGGCGGGGAGCTGTTTTTT. Translating it yields CASSHPGSGKRGGELFF.

This chain uses TRBV4-3 with TRBJ2-3; TRBD1 is a possible D gene (5 bases). Germline CDR1 LGHNA, CDR2 YSLEER. V was trimmed by 0 bases and J by 2 bases, leaving 9 bases between them. This CDR3 is built from 15 residues. The CDR3 DNA is TGCGCCAGCAGCCAAGAGGGGCAGTTCACAGATACGCAGTATTTT. Protein: CASSQEGQFTDTQYF.

The chain employs TRBV5-1 and TRBJ1-1, with a possible D match to TRBD1 (5 bases). Deletions cut 0 bases from V and 3 bases from J, with 15 bases between. This CDR3 has 16 residues. Germline V gene lookup returns CDR1 SGHRS and CDR2 YFSETQ. The chain's CDR3 is CASSLGTNGTHTEAFF. CDR3 DNA sequence: TGCGCCAGCAGCTTGGGGACAAATGGTACCCACACTGAAGCTTTCTTT.

The CDR3 is CASSERSTREEFF. The CDR3 DNA sequence: TGTGCCAGCAGTGAAAGGTCTACACGGGAGGAGTTCTTC. The chain joins TRBV2 to TRBJ2-1; 7 nucleotides match TRBD2. The length of the CDR3 is 13 residues. Germline CDR1 and CDR2: SNHLY and FYNNEI. Unmatched junction bases numbered 9, after V lost 2 bases and J lost 14 bases.

The chain is built from TRBV11-2 and TRBJ2-5; D might be TRBD1 (6 bases). The end of the DNA fits TRBJ2-7 better, so the J call may be wrong. Germline CDR1 and CDR2: SGHAT and FQNNGV. The CDR3 extends over 14 amino acids. The CDR3 is CASSFGTTTYEQYF. In DNA form, the CDR3 reads TGTGCCAGCAGCTTCGGGACAACTACCTACGAGCAGTACTTC.

This clone appeared a single time. The V and J genes are TRBV19 and TRBJ1-1; no firm D call. Trimming shortened V by 6 bases and J by 4 bases, and 15 bases separated the two germline ends. There are 14 residues in the CDR3. Germline V gives CDR1 LNHDA, CDR2 SQIVND (reference sequence). CDR3 residues: CASSRPKRGTEAFF. CDR3 coding DNA: TGTGCCAGTAGCAGACCGAAACGGGGCACTGAAGCTTTCTTT.

This chain uses TRBV29-1 with TRBJ2-5; 8 bases fit TRBD1. CDR3 length: 14 amino acids. Unmatched junction bases numbered 3, after V lost 3 bases and J lost 0 bases. Germline assignment: CDR1 SQVTM and CDR2 ANQGSEA. CDR3: CSVEDRVDQETQYF. CDR3 in DNA: TGCAGCGTTGAGGACAGGGTGGACCAAGAGACCCAGTACTTC. The variable domain in full, with the rest retrieved from reference TRBV29-1 and TRBJ2-5, is SAVISQKPSRDICQRGTSLTIQCQVDSQVTMMFWYRQQPGQSLTLIATANQGSEATYESGFVIDKFPISRPNLTFSTLTVSNMSPEDSSIYLCSVEDRVDQETQYFGPGTRLLVL.